This TCR beta chain was identified during a study of OX40 agonist ivuxolimab in advanced cancers. The overall study: Eligibility admitted prior anti-PD-1, anti-PD-L1 or anti-CTLA-4 therapy; about 39% had some.

This CDR3 spans 15 amino acids. V was trimmed by 6 bases and J by 0 bases, leaving 12 bases between them. CDR1 and CDR2 from the germline V gene are SGHTA and FQGNSA. Profiled with immunoSEQ multiplex PCR; TCRdb holds only in-frame clones, not every one. This sample has more than 40,000 clones, with almost 90% found just once. The chain is built from TRBV7-2 and TRBJ2-1; D gene ambiguous. The receptor comes from an adult with an advanced solid tumor such as melanoma, head and neck, liver or kidney cancer. The sample in question was CD4+ or CD8+ T cells sorted from blood, obtained in a trial of the OX40 agonist ivuxolimab. The CDR3 loop is CASRFLASSYNEQFF. DNA of the CDR3: TGTGCCAGCAGGTTCCTCGCCTCCTCCTACAATGAGCAGTTCTTC. Filled out from reference TRBV7-2 and TRBJ2-1, the complete variable domain reads GAGVSQSPSNKVTEKGKDVELRCDPISGHTALYWYRQSLGQGLEFLIYFQGNSAPDKSGLPSDRFSAERTGGSVSTLTIQRTQQEDSAVYLCASRFLASSYNEQFFGPGTRLTVL.